The rows below give T cell receptor beta chains drawn from one sample of a study of CD8 T cells in ankylosing spondylitis. In TCRdb, the 5' RACE reads were re-called with MiXCR into one record per CDR3 protein. The data contain about 540,000 distinct CDR3 sequences, about 13% of them singletons. Sequenced input: blood, either unsorted or a sorted T cell fraction (not recorded which). These receptor sequences come from a male donor with ankylosing spondylitis. Both conserved end residues are part of each CDR3. A D gene is named only where the DNA matches it firmly. The size entry is marked missing in some rows and otherwise reads once, few, many or a size class.

>many|TRBD2|TRBV4-2|TRBJ2-2
TGTGCCAGCAGCAAACCGGGACTAGTGGCCGGGGAGCTGTTTTTT
CASSKPGLVAGELFF
>many|-|TRBV7-9|TRBJ1-1
TGTGCCAGCAGCCCCGTGCGTGGGACCCCAGAGAGCACTGAAGCTTTCTTT
CASSPVRGTPESTEAFF
>few|TRBD1|TRBV30|TRBJ2-1
TGTGCCTGGAAGACAGGGGCGATTGGGGAGCAGTTCTTC
CAWKTGAIGEQFF
>few|-|TRBV12-3/TRBV12-4|TRBJ2-1
TGTGCCAGCAGTCTCCTTTCTGGGGGGCCGTACAATGAGCAGTTCTTC
CASSLLSGGPYNEQFF
>-|TRBD1|TRBV7-2|TRBJ2-7
TGTGCCAGCAGCTTAGAGGGGGGACAGGGGGGCTACGAGCAGTACTTC
CASSLEGGQGGYEQYF
>-|-|TRBV24-1|TRBJ1-6
TGTGCCACCAACTTGAGGAGCTCCTATAATTCACCCCTCCACTTT
CATNLRSSYNSPLHF
>few|-|TRBV7-9|TRBJ1-1
TGTGCCAGCAGCGACCGGGACCCTTACACTGAAGCTTTCTTT
CASSDRDPYTEAFF
>few|TRBD2|TRBV12-3/TRBV12-4|TRBJ2-5
TGTGCCAGCAGTCCCCCGGGACTAGCGCCGGAGACCCAGTACTTC
CASSPPGLAPETQYF
>-|TRBD2|TRBV27|TRBJ2-2
TGTGCCAGCAGGGCAGGACTAGCGGGGGTCACCGGGGAGCTGTTTTTT
CASRAGLAGVTGELFF
>-|TRBD2|TRBV7-2|TRBJ2-2
TGTGCCAGCACCCCGGGGGGGGGACTAGCTCACCCCGGGGAGCTGTTTTTT
CASTPGGGLAHPGELFF
>-|-|TRBV6-1|TRBJ2-5
TGTGCCACCACGGCTCACTCGGGGAAGGAGACCCAGTACTTC
CATTAHSGKETQYF
>few|TRBD2|TRBV10-3|TRBJ2-1
TGTGCCATCAGTGGGGGGGGACACAATGAGCAGTTCTTC
CAISGGGHNEQFF
>many|-|TRBV20-1|TRBJ2-1
TGCAGTGCTAGACTCCCCGGCCCCTCGTATGAGCAGTTCTTC
CSARLPGPSYEQFF
>few|-|TRBV7-9|TRBJ1-1
TGTGCCAGCAGCTTACACAGCGAGGACACTGAAGCTTTCTTT
CASSLHSEDTEAFF
>few|TRBD2|TRBV30|TRBJ2-1
TGTGCCTGGAGTCGTACTAGCGGGAGCTATGAGCAGTTCTTC
CAWSRTSGSYEQFF
>many|-|TRBV5-1|TRBJ2-5
TGCGCCAGCAGCTTGGCTAGTGGCAATTGGGAGACCCAGTACTTC
CASSLASGNWETQYF
>few|TRBD1|TRBV6-2/TRBV6-3|TRBJ2-2
TGTGCCAGCAGTTACTCGTACAGGGGGTTTTCCGGGGAGCTGTTTTTT
CASSYSYRGFSGELFF
>few|-|TRBV24-1|TRBJ1-2
TGTGCCACCAGTGCCGGATACAACTATGGCTACACCTTC
CATSAGYNYGYTF
>-|TRBD1|TRBV25-1|TRBJ2-5
TGTGCCAGCAGTGACCCCCGGGACAGGGGGACAGAGACCCAGTACTTC
CASSDPRDRGTETQYF
>few|TRBD2|TRBV5-1|TRBJ2-3
TGCGCCAGCAGCTTGAACGGCGGGAGCGGCACAGATACGCAGTATTTT
CASSLNGGSGTDTQYF
>-|-|TRBV7-9|TRBJ1-1
TGTGCCAGCAGGTACGACTCGGGGGCTGAAGCTTTCTTT
CASRYDSGAEAFF
>-|-|TRBV6-1|TRBJ2-3
TGTGCCAGCAGTGTCCCCACAGATACGCAGTATTTT
CASSVPTDTQYF
>few|-|TRBV20-1|TRBJ2-3
TGCAGTGCTAGTTACGGGAGACATGCAGATACGCAGTATTTT
CSASYGRHADTQYF
>few|-|TRBV6-1|TRBJ2-2
TGTGCCAGCAGTCCACCCCACGGGGAGCTGTTTTTT
CASSPPHGELFF
>few|TRBD1|TRBV5-1|TRBJ1-4
TGCGCCAGCAGCGCCACGGGACAGTCCATCCGTTGGGAAAAACTGTTTTTT
CASSATGQSIRWEKLFF
>many|-|TRBV5-1|TRBJ2-5
TGCGCCAGCAGCTCCCCCCTGGGACAGCCCGCGGGGGGACAGACCCAGTACTTC
CASSSPLGQPAGGQTQYF
>-|TRBD1|TRBV7-7|TRBJ2-5
TGTGCCAGCAGCAGACAGGGGGCATTAGAAGAGACCCAGTACTTC
CASSRQGALEETQYF
>-|TRBD2|TRBV7-8|TRBJ2-1
TGTGCCAGCAGCTTAGCCGGGGGGACGGGAGGGTACAATGAGCAGTTCTTC
CASSLAGGTGGYNEQFF
>few|-|TRBV7-8|TRBJ2-1
TGTGCCAGCAGCGGGACCCGGGACACCTACAATGAGCAGTTCTTC
CASSGTRDTYNEQFF
>-|-|TRBV11-2|TRBJ2-5
TGTGCCAGCAGCTTAGATCCGGGGGCCAACCAAGAGACCCAGTACTTC
CASSLDPGANQETQYF
>few|TRBD2|TRBV24-1|TRBJ2-5
TGTGCCACCAGTGACACCGGGACTAGCGGGCGAGAGACCCAGTACTTC
CATSDTGTSGRETQYF
>-|TRBD2|TRBV7-2|TRBJ2-3
TGTGCCAGCAGCTTAATAAGACTAGCGGGGTACACAGATACGCAGTATTTT
CASSLIRLAGYTDTQYF
>few|-|TRBV11-2|TRBJ1-1
TGTGCCAGCAGCCCGATAAAGGGGGGGCCCTCTTCAACTGAAGCTTTCTTT
CASSPIKGGPSSTEAFF
>few|TRBD1|TRBV6-5|TRBJ1-5
TGTGCCAGCAGTTCCGGGACAGACCCCAATCAGCCCCAGCATTTT
CASSSGTDPNQPQHF
>few|TRBD1|TRBV4-2|TRBJ1-5
TGTGCCAGCAGCCAAGAACCGGGCGGGACAGGGGGATTCAATAGCAATCAGCCCCAGCATTTT
CASSQEPGGTGGFNSNQPQHF
>many|-|TRBV29-1|TRBJ2-1
TGCAGCGTTGACCCTAGCAAGCGCAATGAGCAGTTCTTC
CSVDPSKRNEQFF
>few|TRBD1|TRBV20-1|TRBJ1-5
TGCAGTGCTAGTGAGGGGGCGCAACAGCCCCAGCATTTT
CSASEGAQQPQHF
>-|-|TRBV7-2|TRBJ2-2
TGTGCCAGCAGCTTAGCTGGGCAGGCGAACACCGGGGAGCTGTTTTTT
CASSLAGQANTGELFF